The rows below give T cell receptor beta chains drawn from one sample of a study of OX40 agonist ivuxolimab in advanced cancers. Data came from immunoSEQ multiplex PCR; TCRdb stores just in-frame clones and leaves some out. The data hold fewer than 90,000 clones, with roughly nine tenths observed a single time. This specimen consisted of CD4+ or CD8+ T cells sorted from blood, obtained in a trial of the OX40 agonist ivuxolimab. These receptors were collected from an adult with an advanced solid tumor such as melanoma, head and neck, liver or kidney cancer. Both conserved end residues are part of each CDR3. Each record gives: clone size, D gene, J gene, V gene, CDR3 DNA, CDR3 protein. A D gene is named only where the DNA matches it firmly. Size tells how often a clone was seen (once, few, many) or the class of an expanded clone, and some rows leave it out.

NA TRBD2 TRBJ2-2 TRBV11-2 TGTGCCAGCAGCTTTCCTAGCGGGAGGAACACCGGGGAGCTGTTTTTT CASSFPSGRNTGELFF
NA NA TRBJ1-2 TRBV7-9 TGTGCCAGCAGCTTGGGGGGCCGAGTGCATGGCTACACCTTC CASSLGGRVHGYTF
NA TRBD1 TRBJ1-2 TRBV19 TGTGCCAGTAGTACCGGGACAGGGGCACCCTATGGCTACACCTTC CASSTGTGAPYGYTF
NA NA TRBJ2-1 TRBV9 TGTGCCAGCAGCTATACTACTCGGCCCGCCTACAATGAGCAGTTCTTC CASSYTTRPAYNEQFF
NA NA TRBJ2-1 TRBV27 TGTGCCAGCAGTCCAAACGCGGACGGCGTTAATGAGCAGTTCTTC CASSPNADGVNEQFF
NA NA TRBJ1-5 TRBV19 TGTGCCAGTAGTATAGTACGGGGAGGTCAGCCCCAGCATTTT CASSIVRGGQPQHF
NA NA TRBJ2-5 TRBV5-4 TGTGCCAGCAGCGAGGGGACGAAAGAGACCCAGTACTTC CASSEGTKETQYF
NA TRBD2 TRBJ2-3 TRBV6-1 TGTGCCAGCAGGGAGACTAGCCCAGATACGCAGTATTTT CASRETSPDTQYF
NA TRBD2 TRBJ2-1 TRBV29-1 TGCAGCGTCAACGGACTAGCGGACCGTAATGAGCAGTTCTTC CSVNGLADRNEQFF
NA TRBD1 TRBJ2-7 TRBV10-3 TGTGCCATCAGTTCGACAGGGGCCTCCTACGAGCAGTACTTC CAISSTGASYEQYF
NA NA TRBJ1-4 TRBV6-1 TGTGCCAGCAGTGAAGCGCAAGGGGAAAAACTGTTTTTT CASSEAQGEKLFF
NA NA TRBJ2-3 TRBV19 TGTGCCTGCCAGTGGGCGGATACGCAGTATTTT CACQWADTQYF
NA NA TRBJ2-5 TRBV29-1 TGCAGCGTTGGTCAGCAGGGCGGGTTCGAAGAGACCCAGTACTTC CSVGQQGGFEETQYF
NA TRBD2 TRBJ2-2 TRBV9 TGTGCCAGCAGCTATGGGACTAGCGGGAGGGACGGGGAGCTGTTTTTT CASSYGTSGRDGELFF
NA TRBD2 TRBJ2-1 TRBV18 TGTGCCAGCTCACGTGGGGGGGTCTACAATGAGCAGTTCTTC CASSRGGVYNEQFF
once NA TRBJ1-6 TRBV5-3 TGTGCCAGAAGCTTGCGGGATAGCTCACCCCTCCACTTT CARSLRDSSPLHF
NA NA TRBJ2-5 TRBV6-5 TGTGCCAGCAAAATGAGGTCCGGGACCCAAGAGACCCAGTACTTC CASKMRSGTQETQYF
NA NA TRBJ2-1 TRBV7-2 TGTGCCAGCAGCTTAGTGGGTGACCAGTTCTTC CASSLVGDQFF
NA TRBD2 TRBJ2-2 TRBV11-3 TGTGCCAGCAGCTTAGAAAGCGGGGGCACCGGGGAGCTGTTTTTT CASSLESGGTGELFF
once NA TRBJ1-2 TRBV10-2 TGCGCCAGCAGTGGTTTGCAGGGGTCCTATGGCTACACCTTC CASSGLQGSYGYTF
NA TRBD2 TRBJ2-1 TRBV7-3 TGTGCCAGCAGCTTAGTAGGACTAGGTCCCTGGAACAATGAGCAGTTCTTC CASSLVGLGPWNNEQFF
NA NA TRBJ1-1 TRBV5-5 TGTGCCAGCAGCTTGCAGGGAGGTGTACTAACTGAAGCTTTCTTT CASSLQGGVLTEAFF
NA NA TRBJ2-2 TRBV10-1 TGCGCCAGCAGAAAGGATTCCACCGGGGAGCTGTTTTTT CASRKDSTGELFF
NA NA TRBJ2-3 TRBV27 TGTGCCAGCAGTTTATCGTTCAGGGTGGCAGATACGCAGTATTTT CASSLSFRVADTQYF
NA NA TRBJ1-5 TRBV19 TGTGCCAGTAGTGGAATTGGGGCGCGAAATCAGCCCCAGCATTTT CASSGIGARNQPQHF
NA NA TRBJ1-4 TRBV5-1 TGCGCCAGCAGCATAGGACATCGCCTATCTAATGAAAAACTGTTTTTT CASSIGHRLSNEKLFF
NA TRBD1 TRBJ1-1 TRBV6-1 TGTGCCGCCCGACAGGGCTTGAACACTGAAGCTTTCTTT CAARQGLNTEAFF
few NA TRBJ1-1 TRBV19 TGTGCCAGTAGTCATGAGAGAAGTGCGGGGATCGACACTGAAGCTTTCTTT CASSHERSAGIDTEAFF
NA TRBD2 TRBJ2-1 TRBV25-1 TGTGCCAGCAGTGTAGCGGGAGTGGTACTTGAGCAGTTCTTC CASSVAGVVLEQFF
NA NA TRBJ1-6 TRBV25-1 TGTGCCAGCAAGATGGGACAATATAATTCACCCCTCCACTTT CASKMGQYNSPLHF
NA NA TRBJ2-7 TRBV10-3 TGTGCCATCAGTGGAGCGATAGGGAACGAGCAGTACTTC CAISGAIGNEQYF
NA TRBD2 TRBJ2-1 TRBV5-1 TGCGCCAGCAGCTCTAGCGGGAGGGCCTACAATGAGCAGTTCTTC CASSSSGRAYNEQFF
NA NA TRBJ1-4 TRBV5-1 TGCGCCAGCAGCTTGCGGGGGAAGAATGAAAAACTGTTTTTT CASSLRGKNEKLFF
NA TRBD1 TRBJ2-7 TRBV2 TGTGCCAGCATCGATCCGGGACAGGCCTACGAGCAGTACTTC CASIDPGQAYEQYF
NA NA TRBJ1-2 TRBV4-3 TGCGCCAGCAGCCCCCCGCGGGCTAACTATGGCTACACCTTC CASSPPRANYGYTF
NA TRBD2 TRBJ2-3 TRBV9 TGTGCCAGCAGCCCACCCGGGACTAGAGCTAGCACAGATACGCAGTATTTT CASSPPGTRASTDTQYF
once NA TRBJ1-1 TRBV28 TGTGCCAGCAGACTTTTGAACACTGAAGCTTTCTTT CASRLLNTEAFF
NA TRBD2 TRBJ2-7 TRBV7-2 TGTGCCAGCAGTCCGACTAGCGGGGCCCCGAGCTACGAGCAGTACTTC CASSPTSGAPSYEQYF
NA NA TRBJ2-1 TRBV2 TGTGCCAGCAGTTATTACAATGAGCAGTTCTTC CASSYYNEQFF
NA NA TRBJ1-1 TRBV7-3 TGTGCCAGCAAGTTTACGTTGAACACTGAAGCTTTCTTT CASKFTLNTEAFF
once NA TRBJ1-2 TRBV7-2 TGTGCCAGCAGCTTAGGGCCGAGGAACTATGGCTACACCTTC CASSLGPRNYGYTF
NA TRBD2 TRBJ2-3 TRBV2 TGTGCCAGCAGGGGGACTAGCGTCGTAGATACGCAGTATTTT CASRGTSVVDTQYF
NA TRBD1 TRBJ2-3 TRBV9 TGTGCCAGCAGCGTTGCACCCCGACAGGGGGAAGGCACAGATACGCAGTATTTT CASSVAPRQGEGTDTQYF
NA NA TRBJ2-7 TRBV5-8 TGTGCCAGCAGCTTCGCCCAGGGGTTCACCTACGAGCAGTACTTC CASSFAQGFTYEQYF